The sequence of this TCR beta chain was determined in a study of blood T cell repertoires in COVID-19. Across the study: The cDNA or gDNA used as material had been derived from T cells, B-cell-depleted T cells, or PBMCs.

Some clones are missing from TCRdb's copy, which holds only in-frame ones; the method was immunoSEQ multiplex PCR. This table has 250,000 or so clones, approximately 90% appearing once. Enrolled through a virtual design, the participants were between 18 and 89 years of age and came from under 30 US areas. Cohort allocation depended upon clinical history that participants reported. No more than 2 weeks before study entry, exposed participants had met a case of COVID-19. The germline CDR1 and CDR2 sequences are SGHRS and YFSETQ. Trimming removed 4 bases at V and 6 bases at J, with 17 bases between. CDR3 length equals 15 residues.

The chain uses TRBV5-1 and TRBJ2-1; D is possibly TRBD2 (6 bases). Input material: PBMCs or T cells enriched from blood (not recorded which). The clonotype comes from a man in his forties who had been exposed to COVID-19. Here the CDR3 DNA reads TGCGCCAGCAGCCGAACGACTAGTTTCCTCAATGAGCAGTTCTTC. Protein product: CASSRTTSFLNEQFF.